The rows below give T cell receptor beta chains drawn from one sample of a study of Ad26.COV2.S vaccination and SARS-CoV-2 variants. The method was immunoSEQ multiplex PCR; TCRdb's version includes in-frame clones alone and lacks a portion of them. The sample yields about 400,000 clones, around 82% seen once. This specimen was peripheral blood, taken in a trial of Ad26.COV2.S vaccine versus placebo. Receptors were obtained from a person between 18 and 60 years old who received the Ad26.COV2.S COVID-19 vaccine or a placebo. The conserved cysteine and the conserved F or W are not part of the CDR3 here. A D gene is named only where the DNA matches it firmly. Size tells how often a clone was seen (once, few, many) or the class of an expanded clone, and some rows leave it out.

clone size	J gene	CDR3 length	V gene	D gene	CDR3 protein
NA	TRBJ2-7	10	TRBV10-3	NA	AISESPGEQY
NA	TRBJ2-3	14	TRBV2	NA	ARLGRPGDRTDTQY
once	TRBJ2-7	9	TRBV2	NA	ASSELAFQY
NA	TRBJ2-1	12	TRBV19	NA	ASASSGRNKVQF
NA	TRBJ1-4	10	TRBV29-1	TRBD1	SVWTGNEKLF
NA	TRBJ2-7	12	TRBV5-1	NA	ASSSRDVSYEQY
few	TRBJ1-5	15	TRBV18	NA	ASSPTNSRGASQPQH
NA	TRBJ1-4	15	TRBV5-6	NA	ASSQARQDATNEKLF
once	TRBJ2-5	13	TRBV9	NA	ASSVVGKRGETQY
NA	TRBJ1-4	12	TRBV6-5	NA	ASSYGGASEKLF
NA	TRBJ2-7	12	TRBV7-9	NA	ASSPRLSSYEQY
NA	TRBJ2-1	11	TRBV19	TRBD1	ASSIDRDRGKF
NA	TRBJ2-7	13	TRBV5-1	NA	ASRPHNNRDYEQY
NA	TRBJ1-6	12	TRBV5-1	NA	ASSLAWGDSPLH
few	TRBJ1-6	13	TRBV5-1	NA	ASSLGQADGRPLH
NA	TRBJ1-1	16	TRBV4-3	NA	ASSQSRDSVPLNTEAF
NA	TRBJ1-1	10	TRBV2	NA	ASREGNTEAF
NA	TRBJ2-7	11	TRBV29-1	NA	SVDIGDGNEQY
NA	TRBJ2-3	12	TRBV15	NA	ATSRDQGTDTQY
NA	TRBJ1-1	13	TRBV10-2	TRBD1	ASGIGGAGGTEAF
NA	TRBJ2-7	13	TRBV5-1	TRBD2	ASSGMSGTSGIQY
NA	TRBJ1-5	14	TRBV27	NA	ASSQRGIYSNQPQH
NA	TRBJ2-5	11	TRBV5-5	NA	ASSLMGSETQY
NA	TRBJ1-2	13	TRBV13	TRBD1	ASSYSGQGDYGYT
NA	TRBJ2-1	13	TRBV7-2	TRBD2	ASSPLPSGSGEQF
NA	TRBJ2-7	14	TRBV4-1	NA	ASSQVGAGGSYEQY
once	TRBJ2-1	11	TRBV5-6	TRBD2	ASSSGLAREQF
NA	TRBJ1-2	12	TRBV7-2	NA	ASTGTAANYGYT
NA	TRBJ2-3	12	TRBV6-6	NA	ASKLTGTPDTQY
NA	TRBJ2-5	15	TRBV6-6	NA	ASSPLRGGRSKETQY
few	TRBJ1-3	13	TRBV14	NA	ASSPERGLGNTIY
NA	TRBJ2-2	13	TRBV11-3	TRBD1	ASSSYRGVHRELF
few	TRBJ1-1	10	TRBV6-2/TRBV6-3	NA	ASSTGGTEAF
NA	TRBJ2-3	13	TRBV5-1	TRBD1	ASSLRDRVTDTQY
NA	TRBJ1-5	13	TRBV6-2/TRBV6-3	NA	ASSYSTQGGQPQH
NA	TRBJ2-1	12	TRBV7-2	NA	ASAPGPPLNEQF
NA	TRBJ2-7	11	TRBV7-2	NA	ASTLQGPNEQY
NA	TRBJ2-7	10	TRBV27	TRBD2	ASSFPGGEQY
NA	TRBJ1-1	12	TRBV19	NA	ASLIGGSNTEAF
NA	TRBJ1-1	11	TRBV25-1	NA	ASSDWGRTEAF
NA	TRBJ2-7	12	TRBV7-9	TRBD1	ASSLTGGTYEQY
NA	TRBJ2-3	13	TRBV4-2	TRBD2	ASSVSGGNTDTQY
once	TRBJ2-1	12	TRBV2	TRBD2	ASTSLAQNNEQF
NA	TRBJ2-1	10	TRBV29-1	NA	SVERPRNEQF
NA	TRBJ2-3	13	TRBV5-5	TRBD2	ASSLTGTSADTQY
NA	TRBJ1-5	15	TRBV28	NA	ASSDPRQLSSNQPQH
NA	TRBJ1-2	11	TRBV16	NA	ASSLQNREGYT
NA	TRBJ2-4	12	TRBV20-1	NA	SASSRLAKNIQY
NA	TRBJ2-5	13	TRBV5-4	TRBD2	ASSLAGTSGPDGD